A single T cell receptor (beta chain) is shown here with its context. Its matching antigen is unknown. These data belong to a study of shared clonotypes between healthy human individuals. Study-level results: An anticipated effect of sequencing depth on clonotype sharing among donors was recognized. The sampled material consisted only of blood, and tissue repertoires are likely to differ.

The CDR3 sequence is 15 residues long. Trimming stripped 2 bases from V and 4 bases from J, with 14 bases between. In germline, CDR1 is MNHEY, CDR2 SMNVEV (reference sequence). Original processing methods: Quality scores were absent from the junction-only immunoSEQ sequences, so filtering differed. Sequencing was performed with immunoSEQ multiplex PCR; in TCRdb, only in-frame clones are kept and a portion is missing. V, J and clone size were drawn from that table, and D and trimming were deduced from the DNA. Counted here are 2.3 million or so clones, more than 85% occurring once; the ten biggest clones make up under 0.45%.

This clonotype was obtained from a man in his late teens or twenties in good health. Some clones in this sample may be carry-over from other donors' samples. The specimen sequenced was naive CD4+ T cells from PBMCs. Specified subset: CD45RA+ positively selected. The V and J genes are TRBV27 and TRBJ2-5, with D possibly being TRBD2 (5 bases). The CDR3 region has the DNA TGTGCCAGCAGTTTACGAGGGAGCGGTGGAGAGACCCAGTACTTC. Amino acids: CASSLRGSGGETQYF.